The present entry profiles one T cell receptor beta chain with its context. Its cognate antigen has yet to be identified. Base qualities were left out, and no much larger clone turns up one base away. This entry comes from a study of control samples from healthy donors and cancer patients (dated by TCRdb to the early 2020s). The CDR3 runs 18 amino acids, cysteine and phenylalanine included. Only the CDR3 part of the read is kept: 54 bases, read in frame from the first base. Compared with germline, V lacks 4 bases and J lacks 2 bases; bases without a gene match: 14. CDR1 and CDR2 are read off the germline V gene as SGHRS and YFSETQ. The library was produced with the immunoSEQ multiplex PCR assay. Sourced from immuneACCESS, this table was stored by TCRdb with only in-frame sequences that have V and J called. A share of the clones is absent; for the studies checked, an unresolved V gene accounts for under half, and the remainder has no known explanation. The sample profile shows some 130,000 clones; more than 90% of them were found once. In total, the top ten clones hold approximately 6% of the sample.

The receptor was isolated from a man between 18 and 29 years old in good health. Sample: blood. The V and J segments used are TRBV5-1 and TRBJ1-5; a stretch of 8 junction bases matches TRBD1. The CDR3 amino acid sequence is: CASSQRTGPVFGNQPQHF. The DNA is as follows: TGCGCCAGCAGCCAGCGGACAGGGCCTGTTTTCGGCAATCAGCCCCAGCATTTT. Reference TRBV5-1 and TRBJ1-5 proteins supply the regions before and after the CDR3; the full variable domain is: KAGVTQTPRYLIKTRGQQVTLSCSPISGHRSVSWYQQTPGQGLQFLFEYFSETQRNKGNFPGRFSGRQFSNSRSEMNVSTLELGDSALYLCASSQRTGPVFGNQPQHFGDGTRLSIL.